This T cell receptor beta chain emerged from a study of blood T cell repertoires in COVID-19. The overall study: The analysed material was cDNA or gDNA that came from T cells, B-cell-depleted T cells, or PBMCs.

The ends lost 4 bases at V and 3 bases at J; junction bases unmatched: 9. The germline CDR1 and CDR2 sequences are SGHRS and YFSETQ. This CDR3 region has 15 residues. Assay: immunoSEQ multiplex PCR; the TCRdb copy retains only in-frame clones and omits some. The data show approximately 300,000 clones, with roughly 83% seen just once and 1.6% held by the top ten. The specimen was peripheral blood. This chain joins TRBV5-1 and TRBJ2-5; the match to TRBD2 covers 7 bases. This receptor was identified in a woman in her 50s with acute or convalescent COVID-19. The CDR3 nucleotides are TGCGCCAGCAGCGTCAGCGGGATAGACGAAGAGACCCAGTACTTC. It encodes CASSVSGIDEETQYF. The full variable domain, its missing parts supplied by reference TRBV5-1 and TRBJ2-5, is KAGVTQTPRYLIKTRGQQVTLSCSPISGHRSVSWYQQTPGQGLQFLFEYFSETQRNKGNFPGRFSGRQFSNSRSEMNVSTLELGDSALYLCASSVSGIDEETQYFGPGTRLLVL.